This TCR beta chain was profiled in a study of T cell responses to AZD1222 COVID-19 vaccine. The study, taken as a whole, reports: In a largely white British group with more females than males, clonal diversity was possibly underestimated. CD4 TCRs associated with vaccination spanned spike, dominating at 160-218 and 743-854.

In its sample, this clone was seen once. Its antigen is unknown. Profiling relied on immunoSEQ multiplex PCR, and the TCRdb table lists in-frame clones only, not all of them. The sample contains 120,000 or so clones, around nine tenths of which appear only once. Germline assignment: CDR1 SEHNR and CDR2 FQNEAQ (reference sequence). The CDR3 has 14 amino acids. The V gene end was trimmed by 4 bases and the J gene end by 3 bases; junction bases not matched to a gene: 5. The sequencing used peripheral blood, collected 28 days after the second dose of the MenACWY control vaccine. J is TRBJ2-5 and V is TRBV7-9; 7 positions agree with TRBD2. The sequence derives from an adult who received the MenACWY meningococcal vaccine as a control. As DNA, the CDR3 is TGTGCCAGCAGCTACGGACTAGTTAAAGAGACCCAGTACTTC. It encodes CASSYGLVKETQYF.